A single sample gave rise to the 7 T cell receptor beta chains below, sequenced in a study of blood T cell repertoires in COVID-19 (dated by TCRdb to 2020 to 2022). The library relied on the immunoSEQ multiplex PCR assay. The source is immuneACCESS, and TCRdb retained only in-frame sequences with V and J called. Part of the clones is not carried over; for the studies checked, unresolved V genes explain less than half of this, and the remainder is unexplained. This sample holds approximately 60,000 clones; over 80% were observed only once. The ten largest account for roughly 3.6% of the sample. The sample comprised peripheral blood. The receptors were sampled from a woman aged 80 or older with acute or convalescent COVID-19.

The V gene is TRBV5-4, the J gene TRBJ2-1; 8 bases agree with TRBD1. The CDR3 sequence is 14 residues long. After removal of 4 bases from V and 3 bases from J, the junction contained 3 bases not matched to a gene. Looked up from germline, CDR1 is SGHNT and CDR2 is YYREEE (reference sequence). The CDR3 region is CASSPGQGYNEQFF. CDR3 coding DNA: TGTGCCAGCAGCCCCGGACAGGGCTACAATGAGCAGTTCTTC.

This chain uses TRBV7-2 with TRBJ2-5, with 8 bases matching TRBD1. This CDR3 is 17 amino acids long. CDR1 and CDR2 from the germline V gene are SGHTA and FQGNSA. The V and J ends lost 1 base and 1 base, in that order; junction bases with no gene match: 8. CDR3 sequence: CASSLEGPTGAQETQYF. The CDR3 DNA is TGTGCCAGCAGCTTAGAAGGGCCGACAGGGGCCCAAGAGACCCAGTACTTC.

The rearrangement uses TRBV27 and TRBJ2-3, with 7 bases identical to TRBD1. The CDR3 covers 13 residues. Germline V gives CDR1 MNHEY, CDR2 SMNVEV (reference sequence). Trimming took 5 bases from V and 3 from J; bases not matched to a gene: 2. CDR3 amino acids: CASSRQGTDTQYF. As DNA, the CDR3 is TGTGCCAGCAGTCGACAGGGAACAGATACGCAGTATTTT.

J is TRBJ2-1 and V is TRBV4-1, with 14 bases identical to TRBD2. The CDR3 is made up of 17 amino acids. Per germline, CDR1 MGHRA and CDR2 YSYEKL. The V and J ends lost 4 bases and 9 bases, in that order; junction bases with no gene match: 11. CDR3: CASSPTTSGGAFGEQFF. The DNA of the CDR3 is TGCGCCAGCAGCCCGACGACTAGCGGGGGGGCCTTCGGTGAGCAGTTCTTC.

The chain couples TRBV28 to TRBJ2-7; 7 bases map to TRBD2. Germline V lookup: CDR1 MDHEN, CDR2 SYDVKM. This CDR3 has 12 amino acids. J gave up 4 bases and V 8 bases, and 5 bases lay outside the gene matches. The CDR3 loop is CASSASGYEQYF. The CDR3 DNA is TGTGCCAGCTCGGCTAGCGGATACGAGCAGTACTTC.

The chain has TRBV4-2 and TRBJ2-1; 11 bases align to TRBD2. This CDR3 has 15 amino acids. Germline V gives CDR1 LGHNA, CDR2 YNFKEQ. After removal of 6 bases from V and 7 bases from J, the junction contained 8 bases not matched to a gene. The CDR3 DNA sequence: TGTGCCAGCAGGACTACTAGCGGGAGTCTGAATGAGCAGTTCTTC. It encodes CASRTTSGSLNEQFF.

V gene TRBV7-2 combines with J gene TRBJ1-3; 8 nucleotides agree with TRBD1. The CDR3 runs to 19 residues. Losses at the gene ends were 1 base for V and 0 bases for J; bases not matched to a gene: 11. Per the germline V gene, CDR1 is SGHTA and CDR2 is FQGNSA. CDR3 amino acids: CASSLEGGGTGASGNTIYF. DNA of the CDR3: TGTGCCAGCAGCTTAGAGGGGGGAGGGACAGGAGCCTCTGGAAACACCATATATTTT. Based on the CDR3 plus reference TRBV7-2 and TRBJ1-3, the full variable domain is GAGVSQSPSNKVTEKGKDVELRCDPISGHTALYWYRQSLGQGLEFLIYFQGNSAPDKSGLPSDRFSAERTGGSVSTLTIQRTQQEDSAVYLCASSLEGGGTGASGNTIYFGEGSWLTVV.